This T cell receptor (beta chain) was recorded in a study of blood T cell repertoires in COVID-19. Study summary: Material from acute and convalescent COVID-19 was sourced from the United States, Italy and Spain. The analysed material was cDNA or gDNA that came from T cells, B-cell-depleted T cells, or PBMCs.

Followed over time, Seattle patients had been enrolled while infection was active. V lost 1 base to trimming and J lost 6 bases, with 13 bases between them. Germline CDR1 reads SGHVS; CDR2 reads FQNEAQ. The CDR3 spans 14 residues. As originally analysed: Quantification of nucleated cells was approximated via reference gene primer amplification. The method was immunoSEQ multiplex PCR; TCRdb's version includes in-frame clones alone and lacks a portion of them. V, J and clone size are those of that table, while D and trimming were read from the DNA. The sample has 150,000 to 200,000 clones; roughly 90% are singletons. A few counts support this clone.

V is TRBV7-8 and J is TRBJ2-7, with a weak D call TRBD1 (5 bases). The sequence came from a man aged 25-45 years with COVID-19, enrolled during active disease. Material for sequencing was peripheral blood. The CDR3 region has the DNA TGTGCCAGCAGCTTAGTGGGCAGGGCAGGCGAGCAGTACTTC. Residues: CASSLVGRAGEQYF.